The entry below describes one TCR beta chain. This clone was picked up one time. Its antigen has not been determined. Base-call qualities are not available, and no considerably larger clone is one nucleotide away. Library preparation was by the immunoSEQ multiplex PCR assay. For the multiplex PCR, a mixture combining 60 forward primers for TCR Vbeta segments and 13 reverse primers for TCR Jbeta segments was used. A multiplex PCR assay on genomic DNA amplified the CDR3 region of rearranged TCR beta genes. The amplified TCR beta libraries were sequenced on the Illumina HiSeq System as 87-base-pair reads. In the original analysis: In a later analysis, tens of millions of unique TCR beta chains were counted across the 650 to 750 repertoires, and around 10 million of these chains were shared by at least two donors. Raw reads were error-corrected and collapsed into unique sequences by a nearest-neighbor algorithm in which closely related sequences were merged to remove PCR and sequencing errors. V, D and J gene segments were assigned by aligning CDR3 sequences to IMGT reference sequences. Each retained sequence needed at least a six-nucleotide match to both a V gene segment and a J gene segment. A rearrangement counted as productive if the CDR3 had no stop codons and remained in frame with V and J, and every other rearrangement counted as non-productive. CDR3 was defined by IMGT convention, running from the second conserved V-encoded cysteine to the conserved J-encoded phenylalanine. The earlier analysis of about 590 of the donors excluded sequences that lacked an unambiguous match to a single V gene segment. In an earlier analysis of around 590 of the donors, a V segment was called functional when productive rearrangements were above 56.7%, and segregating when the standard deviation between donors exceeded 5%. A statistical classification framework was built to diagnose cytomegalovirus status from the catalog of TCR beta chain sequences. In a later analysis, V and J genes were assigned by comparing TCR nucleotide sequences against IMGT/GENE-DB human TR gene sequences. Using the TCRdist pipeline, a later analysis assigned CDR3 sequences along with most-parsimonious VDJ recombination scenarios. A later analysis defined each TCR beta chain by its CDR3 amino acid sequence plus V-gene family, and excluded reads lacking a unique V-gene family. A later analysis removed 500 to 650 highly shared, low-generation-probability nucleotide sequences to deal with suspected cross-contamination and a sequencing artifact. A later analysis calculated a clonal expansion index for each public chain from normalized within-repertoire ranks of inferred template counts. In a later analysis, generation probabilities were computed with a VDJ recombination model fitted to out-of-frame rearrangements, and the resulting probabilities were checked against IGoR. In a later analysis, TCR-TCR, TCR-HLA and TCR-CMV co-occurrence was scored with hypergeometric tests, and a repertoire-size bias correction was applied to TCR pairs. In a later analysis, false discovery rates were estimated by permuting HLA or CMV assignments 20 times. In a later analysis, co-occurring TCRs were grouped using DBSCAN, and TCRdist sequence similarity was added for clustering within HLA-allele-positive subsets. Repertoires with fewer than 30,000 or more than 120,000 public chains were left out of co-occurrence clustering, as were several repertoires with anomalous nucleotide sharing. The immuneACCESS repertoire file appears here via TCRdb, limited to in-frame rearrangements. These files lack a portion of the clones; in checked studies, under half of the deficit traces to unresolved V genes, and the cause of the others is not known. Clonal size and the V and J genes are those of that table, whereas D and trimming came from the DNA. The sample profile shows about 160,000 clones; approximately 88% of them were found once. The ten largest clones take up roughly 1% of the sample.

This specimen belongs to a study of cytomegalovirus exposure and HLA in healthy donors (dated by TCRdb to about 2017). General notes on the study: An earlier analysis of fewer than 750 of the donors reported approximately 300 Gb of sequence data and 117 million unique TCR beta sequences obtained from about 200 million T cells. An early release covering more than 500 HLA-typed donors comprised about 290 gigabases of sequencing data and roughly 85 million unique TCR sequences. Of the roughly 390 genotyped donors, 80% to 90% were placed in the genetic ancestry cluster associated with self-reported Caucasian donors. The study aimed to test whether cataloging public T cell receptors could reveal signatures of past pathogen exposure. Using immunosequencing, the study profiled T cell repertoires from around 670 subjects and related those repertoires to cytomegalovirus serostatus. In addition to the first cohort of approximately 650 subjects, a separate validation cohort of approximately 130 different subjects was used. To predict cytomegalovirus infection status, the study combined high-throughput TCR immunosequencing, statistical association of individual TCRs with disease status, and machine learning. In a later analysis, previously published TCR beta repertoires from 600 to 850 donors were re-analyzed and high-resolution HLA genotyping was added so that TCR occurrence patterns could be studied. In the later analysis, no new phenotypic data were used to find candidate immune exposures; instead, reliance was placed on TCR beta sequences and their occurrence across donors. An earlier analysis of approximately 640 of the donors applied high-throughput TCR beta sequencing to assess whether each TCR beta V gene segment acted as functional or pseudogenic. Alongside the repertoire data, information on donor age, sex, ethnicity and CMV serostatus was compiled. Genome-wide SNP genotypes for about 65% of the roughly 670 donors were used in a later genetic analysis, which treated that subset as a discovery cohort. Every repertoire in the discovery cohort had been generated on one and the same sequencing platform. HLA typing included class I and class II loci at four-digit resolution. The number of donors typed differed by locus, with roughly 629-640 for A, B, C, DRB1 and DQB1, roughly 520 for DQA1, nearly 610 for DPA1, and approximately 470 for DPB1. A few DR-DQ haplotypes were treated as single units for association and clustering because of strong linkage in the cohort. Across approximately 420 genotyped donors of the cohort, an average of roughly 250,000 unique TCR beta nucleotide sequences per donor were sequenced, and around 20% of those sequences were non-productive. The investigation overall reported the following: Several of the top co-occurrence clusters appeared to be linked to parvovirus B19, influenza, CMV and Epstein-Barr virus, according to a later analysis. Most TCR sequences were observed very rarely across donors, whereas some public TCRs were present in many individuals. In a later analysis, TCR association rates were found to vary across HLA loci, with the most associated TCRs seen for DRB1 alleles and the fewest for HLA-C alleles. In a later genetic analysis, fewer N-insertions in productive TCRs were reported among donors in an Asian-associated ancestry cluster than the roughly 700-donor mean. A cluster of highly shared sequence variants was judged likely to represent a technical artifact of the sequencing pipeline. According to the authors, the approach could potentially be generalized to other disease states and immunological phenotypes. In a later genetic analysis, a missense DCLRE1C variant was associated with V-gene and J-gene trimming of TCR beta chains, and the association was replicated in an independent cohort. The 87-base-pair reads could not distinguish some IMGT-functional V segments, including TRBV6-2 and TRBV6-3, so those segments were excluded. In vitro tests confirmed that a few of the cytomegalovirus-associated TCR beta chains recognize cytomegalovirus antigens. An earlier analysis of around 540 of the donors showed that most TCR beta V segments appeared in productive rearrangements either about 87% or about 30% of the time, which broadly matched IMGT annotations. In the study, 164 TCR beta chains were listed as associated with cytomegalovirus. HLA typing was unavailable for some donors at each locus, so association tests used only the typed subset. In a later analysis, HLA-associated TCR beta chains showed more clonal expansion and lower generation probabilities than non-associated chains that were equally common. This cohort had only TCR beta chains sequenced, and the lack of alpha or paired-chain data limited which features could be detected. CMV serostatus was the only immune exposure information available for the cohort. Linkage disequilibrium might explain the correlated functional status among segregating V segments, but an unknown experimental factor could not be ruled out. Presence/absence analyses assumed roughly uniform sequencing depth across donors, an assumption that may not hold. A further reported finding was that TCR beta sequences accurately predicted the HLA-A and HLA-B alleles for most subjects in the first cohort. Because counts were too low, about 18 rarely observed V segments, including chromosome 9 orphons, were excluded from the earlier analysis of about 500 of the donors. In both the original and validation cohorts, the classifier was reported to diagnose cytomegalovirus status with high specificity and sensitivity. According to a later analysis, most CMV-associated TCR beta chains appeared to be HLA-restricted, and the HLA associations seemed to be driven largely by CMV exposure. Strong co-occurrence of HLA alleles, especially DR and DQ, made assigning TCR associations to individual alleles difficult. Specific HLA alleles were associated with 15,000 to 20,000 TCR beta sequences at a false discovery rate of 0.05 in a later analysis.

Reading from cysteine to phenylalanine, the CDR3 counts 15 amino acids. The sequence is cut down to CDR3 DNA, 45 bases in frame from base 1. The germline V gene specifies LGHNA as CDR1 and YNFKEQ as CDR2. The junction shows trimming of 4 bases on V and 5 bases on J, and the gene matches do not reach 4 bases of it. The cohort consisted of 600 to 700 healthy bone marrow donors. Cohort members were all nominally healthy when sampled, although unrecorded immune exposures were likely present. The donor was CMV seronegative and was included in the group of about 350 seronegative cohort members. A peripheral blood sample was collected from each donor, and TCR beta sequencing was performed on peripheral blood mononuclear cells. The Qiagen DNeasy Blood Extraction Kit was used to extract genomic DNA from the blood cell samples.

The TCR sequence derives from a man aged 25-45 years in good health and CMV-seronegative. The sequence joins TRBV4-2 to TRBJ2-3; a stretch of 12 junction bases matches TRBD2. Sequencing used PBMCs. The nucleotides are TGTGCCAGCAGCCCGGGACTAGCGGGTTTAGATACGCAGTATTTT. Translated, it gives CASSPGLAGLDTQYF.